The 3 T cell receptor beta chains below come from one sample, sequenced in a study of T cell changes during pregnancy in multiple sclerosis. Data came from immunoSEQ multiplex PCR; TCRdb stores just in-frame clones and leaves some out. In the table there are about 38,000 clones, around 94% of which are singletons. This specimen consisted of CD8+ T cells from peripheral blood mononuclear cells, obtained in the third trimester of pregnancy. The receptor source for this set is a female donor with multiple sclerosis, enrolled in a pregnancy study.

This CDR3 is CSALAGDSTSNYGYTF. CDR3 in DNA: TGCAGCGCCTTAGCGGGGGACAGCACCTCTAACTATGGCTACACCTTC. The J gene is TRBJ1-2, the V gene TRBV29-1; 7 bases match TRBD1. V lost 7 bases, J lost 0 bases, and 14 bases stayed unmatched. The CDR3 loop spans 16 amino acids. Germline lookup yields CDR1 SQVTM and CDR2 ANQGSEA.

The chain couples TRBV29-1 to TRBJ1-1; 7 bases fit TRBD1. The CDR3 is 14 residues long. V lost 5 bases and J lost 7; bases outside the gene matches: 13. Germline V CDR1 and CDR2: SQVTM, ANQGSEA. CDR3 in amino acids: CSVPRQGESIEAFF. DNA for the CDR3: TGCAGCGTTCCCAGACAGGGAGAGAGCATTGAAGCTTTCTTT.

The V and J genes are TRBV11-3 and TRBJ2-5; a possible D gene is TRBD1 (8 bases). The V end was cut by 2 bases, the J end by 3 bases, with 13 bases between. CDR3 length equals 15 residues. Germline-derived CDR1 and CDR2 are SGHNT and YENEEA. The CDR3 coding sequence is TGTGCCAGCAGCTTATATACAGGGGGGGAAGAGACCCAGTACTTC. Protein product: CASSLYTGGEETQYF.